A selection of T cell receptor beta chains follows, all from one sample in a study of T cell repertoires in ileal Crohn's disease. Assay used: immunoSEQ multiplex PCR; TCRdb lists only in-frame clones, some missing. The data contain about 6,400 clones, roughly 80% of them singletons. The specimen was ileal tissue. These receptors were obtained from an adult with Crohn's disease. CDR3s include the opening cysteine and the closing phenylalanine or tryptophan. The D gene is left open where the match is weak. Size is stated for part of the rows, as once, few or many counts, or as a class when the clone is expanded.

TRBJ2-7 NA TRBV18 NA TGTGCCAGCTCACCGGGGCGGGAATCCTACGAGCAGTACTTC CASSPGRESYEQYF
TRBJ2-1 NA TRBV5-6 NA TGTGCCAGCAGCTTCTGGCAGGGTAGGAATGAGCAGTTCTTC CASSFWQGRNEQFF
TRBJ2-1 NA TRBV12-5 TRBD2 TGTGCTAGTGGTTTGTTGCGGGAGGGTTACAATGAGCAGTTCTTC CASGLLREGYNEQFF
TRBJ2-7 NA TRBV10-3 TRBD2 TGTGCCATCAGGCGACTAGCGGGCGAGCAGTACTTC CAIRRLAGEQYF
TRBJ2-7 NA TRBV7-2 NA TGTGCCAGCAGCGTACACGGGGAAGGGTCCTACGAGCAGTACTTC CASSVHGEGSYEQYF
TRBJ1-4 few TRBV2 TRBD1 TGTGCCAGCAGTGAATGGGCAGGGGGCGCAGGAAAACTGTTTTTT CASSEWAGGAGKLFF
TRBJ2-7 NA TRBV6-1 TRBD1 TGTGCCAGCAGTGGGACAGGGGTCTACGAGCAGTACTTC CASSGTGVYEQYF
TRBJ2-7 once TRBV6-5 TRBD1 TGTGCCAGCAGTTATATGCACAGGGGATGGTACGAGCAGTACTTC CASSYMHRGWYEQYF
TRBJ2-7 few TRBV7-9 TRBD1 TGTGCCAGCAGCTTGACAGGGGGGGTCCACGAGCAGTACTTC CASSLTGGVHEQYF
TRBJ1-5 NA TRBV28 NA TGTGCCAGCAGTTTAGGGGGGAGCAATCAGCCCCAGCATTTT CASSLGGSNQPQHF
TRBJ1-4 NA TRBV7-3 NA TGTGCCAGCAGCTTAACCAGGTTGGGAAAACTGTTTTTT CASSLTRLGKLFF
TRBJ2-1 NA TRBV7-9 TRBD1 TGTGCCAGCAGTCCCCTCACAGGGGGTTACAATGAGCAGTTCTTC CASSPLTGGYNEQFF
TRBJ1-2 NA TRBV7-9 NA TGTGCCAGCAGCTTAGAAGGAGATCAAACCGTCTATGGCTACACCTTC CASSLEGDQTVYGYTF
TRBJ2-7 NA TRBV18 TRBD2 TGTGCCAGCTCACATAGGGACTACTCCTACGAGCAGTACTTC CASSHRDYSYEQYF
TRBJ2-3 NA TRBV5-6 TRBD2 TGTGCCAGCAGCTTGGACGCTAGCGGGAGTGGAGATACGCAGTATTTT CASSLDASGSGDTQYF
TRBJ2-3 few TRBV27 NA TGTGCCAGCAGTTATACAGGGTTCGCCAATCTCGATACGCAGTATTTT CASSYTGFANLDTQYF
TRBJ2-7 NA TRBV7-9 NA TGTGCCAGCCCGGGACAATCCTACGAGCAGTACTTC CASPGQSYEQYF
TRBJ1-5 NA TRBV2 TRBD1 TGTGCCACGACAGGGGTCCCCAATCAGCCCCAGCATTTT CATTGVPNQPQHF
TRBJ1-1 NA TRBV30 NA TGTGCCTGGACGCGGGGCCAACTACTTGAAGCTTTCTTT CAWTRGQLLEAFF
TRBJ2-2 once TRBV18 NA TGTGCCAGCTCACCACTTCCTAGCCGCTCTTCAGGGGAGCTGTTTTTT CASSPLPSRSSGELFF
TRBJ2-1 NA TRBV7-9 TRBD2 TGTGCCAGCAGCTTAGGGACTAGCGGGAGGGATGAGCAGTTCTTC CASSLGTSGRDEQFF
TRBJ1-2 large TRBV5-8 TRBD1 TGTGCCAGCAACTCTCGGACAGGAAACTATGGCTACACCTTC CASNSRTGNYGYTF
TRBJ2-7 NA TRBV10-2 TRBD1 TGCGCCAGCTCACCGGGACAGGGGTTTTACGAGCAGTACTTC CASSPGQGFYEQYF
TRBJ2-3 NA TRBV5-4 NA TGTGCCAGCAGCTTGTACGAGTTAACAGATACGCAGTATTTT CASSLYELTDTQYF
TRBJ1-3 NA TRBV9 NA TGTGCCAGCAGCGTTAACTGGGGGGTCGCTGGAAACACCATATATTTT CASSVNWGVAGNTIYF
TRBJ2-1 NA TRBV9 TRBD1 TGTGCCAGCAGCGTAGCGGGACAGGGGCTCTATGAGCAGTTCTTC CASSVAGQGLYEQFF
TRBJ1-1 NA TRBV27 TRBD1 TGTGCCAGCAGTCCCCTGACAGGGGCGGGCACTGAAGCTTTCTTT CASSPLTGAGTEAFF
TRBJ2-3 NA TRBV5-6 TRBD1 TGTGCCAGCAGGCCCAGGGGACAGGGGATTATGGATACGCAGTATTTT CASRPRGQGIMDTQYF
TRBJ1-4 NA TRBV7-8 NA TGTGCCAGCAGCCTCAATGAAAAACTGTTTTTT CASSLNEKLFF
TRBJ1-1 NA TRBV11-1 NA TGTGCCAGCAGCTTCGGCAGGGGACAAACTGAAGCTTTCTTT CASSFGRGQTEAFF
TRBJ2-3 NA TRBV7-2 NA TGTGCCAGCAGCCCCAGCGATCGCCTGGGGTATTTT CASSPSDRLGYF
TRBJ2-5 NA TRBV27 NA TGTGCCAGCTCCCCGGGTTGGGTCCAAGAGACCCAGTACTTC CASSPGWVQETQYF
TRBJ1-2 NA TRBV7-7 TRBD1 TGTGCCAGCAGCTTAGCGCTTGGATACAGGGGTAACTATGGCTACACCTTC CASSLALGYRGNYGYTF
TRBJ2-2 NA TRBV16 NA TGTGCCAGCAGCCAATCGGGGCTTAACACCGGGGAGCTGTTTTTT CASSQSGLNTGELFF
TRBJ2-1 NA TRBV11-1 NA TGTGCCAGCAGCTTAGAATACAGCCGTTACAATGAGCAGTTCTTC CASSLEYSRYNEQFF
TRBJ2-7 NA TRBV10-1 NA TGCGCCAGCAGCGCTAACTCTTACGAGCAGTACTTC CASSANSYEQYF
TRBJ2-7 NA TRBV5-1 NA TGCGCCAGCAGCTTGATCAGGGGCTACGAGCAGTACTTC CASSLIRGYEQYF
TRBJ2-4 NA TRBV4-3 NA TGCGCCAGCAGCCAGAGGGGGGGTCCCAACATTCAGTACTTC CASSQRGGPNIQYF
TRBJ2-1 NA TRBV7-6 TRBD2 TGTGCCAGCAGCTCCTCCGGGACTAGCGTTTACAATGAGCAGTTCTTC CASSSSGTSVYNEQFF
TRBJ2-5 few TRBV6-6 TRBD1 TGTGCCAGCAGAAAGGGGGCGCAGGAGACCCAGTACTTC CASRKGAQETQYF
TRBJ1-1 NA TRBV14 NA TGTGCCAGCAGCCGGTTAGGGGGGGCCGACACTGAAGCTTTCTTT CASSRLGGADTEAFF
TRBJ2-3 NA TRBV11-1 TRBD2 TGTGCCAGCAGCTTAGGCGGGAGAACGACAGATACGCAGTATTTT CASSLGGRTTDTQYF
TRBJ2-5 NA TRBV19 TRBD2 TGTGCCAGTAGTTGGACTAGCGGGAGGGCCACTTCATTTCAAGAGACCCAGTACTTC CASSWTSGRATSFQETQYF
TRBJ2-4 once TRBV19 TRBD2 TGTGCCAGTAGTATAAGACTAGCGGTAGCCAAAAACATTCAGTACTTC CASSIRLAVAKNIQYF
TRBJ2-3 NA TRBV5-1 TRBD1 TGCGCCAGCAGCTTGGCGTGGACAGGGGACGGCACAGATACGCAGTATTTT CASSLAWTGDGTDTQYF
TRBJ1-5 NA TRBV28 TRBD1 TGTGCCAGCAGTACCTCGGAAGGGGGCGGTCAGCCCCAGCATTTT CASSTSEGGGQPQHF
TRBJ1-1 NA TRBV5-6 NA TGTGCCAGCAGCACATGGGCCACTCCAAACCTGAACACTGAAGCTTTCTTT CASSTWATPNLNTEAFF
TRBJ1-1 NA TRBV2 NA TGTGCCGTGTGCGGGGGGCTGAACACTGAAGCTTTCTTT CAVCGGLNTEAFF
TRBJ1-5 NA TRBV28 NA TGTGCCAGCAGCCTCCGTACGGGTCAGCCCCAGCATTTT CASSLRTGQPQHF
TRBJ2-5 NA TRBV18 NA TGTGCCAGCCCCCAGGGGCGGGACCAAGAGACCCAGTACTTC CASPQGRDQETQYF
TRBJ2-5 once TRBV5-1 TRBD2 TGCGCCAGCAGCTTGGCCACTAGCGCGGTCCAAGAGACCCAGTACTTC CASSLATSAVQETQYF
TRBJ2-2 NA TRBV7-2 TRBD2 TGTGCCAGCAGCTTAATAGCGGGACTACCGATTAGCGGGGAGCTGTTTTTT CASSLIAGLPISGELFF
TRBJ2-1 NA TRBV6-6 TRBD2 TGTGCCAGCAGTTACAAAAGTAGCGGGGCCCAGGGCGAGCAGTTCTTC CASSYKSSGAQGEQFF